The 20 T cell receptor beta chains presented below share a single source sample, sequenced in a study of blood T cells in healthy people across ages. PCR was performed a second time for about 7 to 11 cycles using a sample-barcoded 5' primer and a J-beta primer mix. TCRdb redid the calling of the 5' RACE reads with MiXCR, one entry per CDR3 protein. The repertoire has about 1.1 million distinct CDR3 sequences, more than 30% of them found once; the top ten carry roughly 13%. Source material: blood. These receptors all come from a man in his late teens or twenties in good health.

The J gene is TRBJ1-5, the V gene TRBV29-1, with 11 positions matching TRBD1. This CDR3 region has 13 residues. V dropped 6 bases and J dropped 6; count of bases not matched to a gene: 4. Germline-derived CDR1 and CDR2 are SQVTM and ANQGSEA. The CDR3 is CSVGQGAGQPQHF. In nucleotides, the CDR3 is TGCAGCGTAGGACAGGGGGCTGGTCAGCCCCAGCATTTT.

This sequence joins TRBV6-6 and TRBJ1-1; D is possibly TRBD1 (5 bases). The CDR3 is 12 amino acids. V was clipped by 7 bases and J by 10 bases, with 16 bases between them. Germline V gene sequence: CDR1 MNHNY, CDR2 SVGAGI (reference sequence). The CDR3 spells CASTWGGLGAFF. The CDR3 nucleotides are TGTGCCAGCACCTGGGGGGGGTTAGGAGCTTTCTTT.

This clonotype has a handful of counts. The chain joins TRBV3-1 to TRBJ1-2, with D possibly TRBD1 on 5 matching bases. Trimming pared 6 bases from V and 8 bases from J, leaving 13 bases between. CDR3 length: 12 amino acids. Germline V gene sequence: CDR1 LGHDT, CDR2 YNNKEL (reference sequence). The CDR3 DNA sequence: TGTGCCAGCAGTGCGGGGCTCATCGGCTACACCTTC. Its protein is CASSAGLIGYTF.

This clonotype was seen many times. J is TRBJ2-3 and V is TRBV18; 7 bases line up with TRBD2. The length of the CDR3 is 18 residues. Unmatched junction bases numbered 12, after V lost 1 base and J lost 2 bases. CDR1 and CDR2 from the germline V gene are KGHSH and LQKENI. CDR3 in DNA: TGTGCCAGCTCACCACGAAGGTCGGCTAGCGGTTCCACAGATACGCAGTATTTT. It encodes CASSPRRSASGSTDTQYF.

In its sample, this clonotype was seen many times. This rearrangement joins TRBV4-3 to TRBJ2-7; 9 bases fit TRBD1. The CDR3 runs to 16 residues. Germline-derived CDR1 and CDR2 are LGHNA and YSLEER. After removal of 0 bases from V and 5 bases from J, the junction contained 8 bases not matched to a gene. The CDR3 here is CASSQDWDRVNDEQYF. CDR3 nucleotide sequence: TGCGCCAGCAGCCAAGATTGGGACAGGGTTAACGACGAGCAGTACTTC.

This clonotype was observed many times. The chain employs TRBV6-5 and TRBJ2-1; D gene unclear. CDR3 length equals 13 residues. Germline V lookup: CDR1 MNHEY, CDR2 SVGAGI. Trimming left V 6 bases short and J 7 bases short, with 13 bases between. The CDR3 here is CASSPRHGNEQFF. CDR3 nucleotides: TGTGCCAGCAGCCCTAGGCACGGGAATGAGCAGTTCTTC.

The rearrangement joins TRBV4-3 to TRBJ1-2, with a possible D match to TRBD1 (5 bases). This CDR3 comprises 14 residues. The germline V and J ends were trimmed by 2 bases and 7 bases, with 14 bases remaining between them. CDR1 is LGHNA, CDR2 YSLEER, per germline. The CDR3 reads CASSQFQGAPGYTF. The CDR3 DNA reads TGCGCCAGCAGCCAATTCCAGGGAGCGCCTGGCTACACCTTC.

In this sample, this clonotype turned up many times. The rearrangement joins TRBV20-1 to TRBJ2-3; 11 bases agree with TRBD2. With V trimmed by 0 bases and J by 5 bases, 13 bases remained unmatched. The CDR3 consists of 18 residues. In germline, CDR1 is DFQATT, CDR2 SNEGSKA (reference sequence). DNA of the CDR3: TGCAGTGCTAGAGATCATGGCGGGATAGCGGGGGGGCAAGATACGCAGTATTTT. It codes for CSARDHGGIAGGQDTQYF.

V and J are TRBV12-3 or TRBV12-4 and TRBJ1-3; D gene uncertain. The length of the CDR3 is 15 residues. V lost 4 bases and J lost 0, with 10 bases in between. In DNA, the CDR3 is TGTGCCAGCAGTTCTCGCTTCGACTCTGGAAACACCATATATTTT. Translating it yields CASSSRFDSGNTIYF.

This clonotype was seen only a few times. This chain links TRBV5-1 with TRBJ2-7, with D possibly being TRBD2 (7 bases). This CDR3 is 15 amino acids long. V was trimmed by 5 bases and J by 3 bases, leaving 18 bases between them. CDR1 SGHRS and CDR2 YFSETQ come from the germline V gene. For the CDR3, the DNA is TGCGCCAGCAGAGGCTTTAGGGGGGGGAGCTACGAGCAGTACTTC. Amino acid sequence: CASRGFRGGSYEQYF.

The V and J genes are TRBV7-3 and TRBJ2-1; D is unclear. V was cut by 5 bases and J by 4 bases, with 9 bases left in between. Per germline, CDR1 SGHTA and CDR2 FQGTGA. This CDR3 has 13 residues. For the CDR3, the DNA is TGTGCCAGCAGCCCCGGTTTTTACAATGAGCAGTTCTTC. Encoded protein: CASSPGFYNEQFF.

The CDR3 region has the DNA TGCGCCAGCAGGGAGACTAGCGGGGCCACCTACGAGCAGTACTTC. Amino acid sequence: CASRETSGATYEQYF. J is TRBJ2-7 and V is TRBV4-1; 11 bases map to TRBD2. Germline CDR1 is MGHRA and CDR2 is YSYEKL. With V trimmed by 6 bases and J by 2 bases, 6 bases remained unmatched. The length of the CDR3 is 15 residues.

The chain uses TRBV9 and TRBJ2-5; 8 bases align to TRBD1. The CDR3 extends over 16 amino acids. V lost 4 bases to trimming and J lost 11 bases; unmatched junction nucleotides: 19. Germline CDR1 reads SGDLS; CDR2 reads YYNGEE. The DNA of the CDR3 is TGTGCCAGCAGCTCAACCGACAGGGGATCCTACAATGAGCAGTACTTC. This sequence encodes CASSSTDRGSYNEQYF.

Notes on this clonotype: A single base separates this from a much larger clone, so it may be a read error. V and J are TRBV10-3 and TRBJ2-3; D unclear. Germline values: CDR1 ENHRY, CDR2 SYGVKD. This CDR3 has 11 residues. V was cut by 3 bases and J by 8 bases, with 6 bases left in between. The CDR3 bases are TGTGCCATCAGTGATTCTGGTACGCAGTATTTT. This translates into CAISDSGTQYF.

The chain combines TRBV7-2 with TRBJ2-4, with a weak D call TRBD1 (6 bases). CDR1 and CDR2 (germline): SGHTA, FQGNSA. The V gene lost 1 base and the J gene lost 0 bases, with 13 bases spanning the gap. This CDR3 region has 17 residues. The CDR3 sequence is CASSLGWDTLAKNIQYF. The CDR3 DNA sequence: TGTGCCAGCAGCTTAGGGTGGGACACACTAGCCAAAAACATTCAGTACTTC.

This clonotype showed up just a few times. The chain has TRBV4-1 and TRBJ2-3; D is ambiguous. This CDR3 contains 16 residues. From germline, CDR1 is MGHRA and CDR2 YSYEKL. V lost 1 base and J lost 2, with 13 bases in between. The CDR3 bases are TGCGCCAGCAGCCAAGGTTTCGGCACACACACAGATACGCAGTATTTT. This gives the protein CASSQGFGTHTDTQYF.

This clonotype has just a few counts. The chain carries TRBV20-1 and TRBJ2-1; 7 bases are shared with TRBD1. From germline, CDR1 is DFQATT and CDR2 SNEGSKA (reference sequence). This CDR3 spans 14 amino acids. J was trimmed by 4 bases and V by 5 bases; bases with no gene match: 8. The DNA of the CDR3 is TGCAGTGCTGAGACAGGGAACTCATACAATGAGCAGTTCTTC. This gives the protein CSAETGNSYNEQFF.

J is TRBJ2-3 and V is TRBV5-1; unclear D gene. V lost 7 bases and J 2 bases, leaving 5 bases between the germline ends. Germline assignment: CDR1 SGHRS and CDR2 YFSETQ. The CDR3 extends over 11 amino acids. In DNA, the CDR3 is TGCGCCAGCTACGACACAGATACGCAGTATTTT. Encoded protein: CASYDTDTQYF.

This clonotype has just a few counts. The CDR3 DNA is TGCAGTGCTAGAGTACGGGGGGTAACAGATACGCAGTATTTT. Translating gives CSARVRGVTDTQYF. This chain uses TRBV20-1 with TRBJ2-3, with 7 bases fitting TRBD2. The germline CDR1 and CDR2 sequences are DFQATT and SNEGSKA (reference sequence). Unmatched junction bases numbered 4, after V lost 1 base and J lost 3 bases. The CDR3 is made up of 14 amino acids.

V usage is TRBV20-1 and J usage is TRBJ2-4; D gene ambiguous. Germline CDR1 reads DFQATT; CDR2 reads SNEGSKA (reference sequence). V lost 6 bases, J lost 0 bases, and 15 bases lay in between. This CDR3 spans 15 amino acids. DNA of the CDR3: TGCAGTGCCCCGGATCCGGCAGCAGCCAAAAACATTCAGTACTTC. This encodes CSAPDPAAAKNIQYF.